This entry lists 27 T cell receptor beta chains sequenced from one sample in a study of control samples from healthy donors and cancer patients. Generated by immunoSEQ multiplex PCR, the TCRdb table keeps only in-frame clones and is missing some. The sample lists some 150,000 clones; about 94% were seen once. Sequenced input: blood. Receptor source: a man in his fifties or sixties in good health.

V is TRBV6-5 and J is TRBJ2-1, with a tentative D call TRBD2 (6 bases). This CDR3 comprises 15 residues. The germline gives CDR1 MNHEY, CDR2 SVGAGI. With 2 bases removed from V and 2 bases from J, the gap between germline ends came to 10 bases. The CDR3 loop reads CASSYGAGPYNEQFF. As DNA, the CDR3 is TGTGCCAGCAGTTACGGAGCGGGTCCCTACAATGAGCAGTTCTTC.

The V and J genes are TRBV24-1 and TRBJ1-2; D unclear. With 3 bases removed from V and 8 bases from J, the gap between germline ends came to 6 bases. The CDR3 runs to 11 residues. Germline values: CDR1 KGHDR, CDR2 SFDVKD. CDR3 amino acids: CATSDMGGYTF. The CDR3 region has the DNA TGTGCCACCAGTGATATGGGGGGCTACACCTTC.

This sequence joins TRBV18 and TRBJ1-5; D is possibly TRBD1 (6 bases). The germline V gene encodes CDR1 KGHSH and CDR2 LQKENI. Trimming stripped 3 bases from V and 6 bases from J, with 15 bases between. The CDR3 is 15 residues long. The CDR3 protein is CASSPLTGSGQPQHF. The CDR3 DNA reads as TGTGCCAGCTCACCGTTAACAGGGTCTGGTCAGCCCCAGCATTTT.

The rearrangement links TRBV28 to TRBJ1-6, with D perhaps matching TRBD1 (5 bases). This CDR3 is 12 amino acids long. The V end was cut by 8 bases, the J end by 9 bases, with 11 bases between. Germline lookup yields CDR1 MDHEN and CDR2 SYDVKM. CDR3 in DNA: TGTGCCAGCCAGGGCTACGGTTCACCCCTCCACTTT. This sequence encodes CASQGYGSPLHF.

V is TRBV19 and J is TRBJ1-5; D is unresolved. The CDR3 is 13 amino acids. Germline CDR1 reads LNHDA; CDR2 reads SQIVND (reference sequence). Trimming took 5 bases from V and 9 from J, leaving 14 bases between them. The CDR3 loop is CASSPYSVGPQHF. The CDR3 coding sequence is TGTGCCAGTAGTCCGTACAGTGTCGGGCCCCAGCATTTT.

In its sample, this clone was seen once. The V and J genes are TRBV5-1 and TRBJ1-1; a possible D gene is TRBD1 (6 bases). Germline-derived CDR1 and CDR2 are SGHRS and YFSETQ. V was pared by 1 base and J by 1 base, with 11 bases between. This CDR3 comprises 15 residues. CDR3 sequence: CASSLNGGENTEAFF. In nucleotides, the CDR3 is TGCGCCAGCAGCTTGAATGGGGGCGAGAACACTGAAGCTTTCTTT.

This chain connects TRBV5-1 to TRBJ2-1, with 7 bases identical to TRBD1. The CDR3 totals 16 residues. The germline V gene encodes CDR1 SGHRS and CDR2 YFSETQ. V shed 0 bases and J 8 bases; nucleotides not matched to a gene: 11. Here the CDR3 DNA reads TGCGCCAGCAGCTTGGGCCTACTACAGGGGATGGATGAGCAGTTCTTC. Its translation: CASSLGLLQGMDEQFF.

This clone was observed once. CDR3 residues: CAISVGGGQETQYF. The CDR3 bases are TGTGCCATCAGTGTCGGGGGGGGGCAAGAGACCCAGTACTTC. The chain is built from TRBV10-3 and TRBJ2-5; TRBD2 aligns across 8 bases. Per the germline V gene, CDR1 is ENHRY and CDR2 is SYGVKD. The CDR3 is made up of 14 amino acids. V shed 4 bases, J shed 2 bases, and the junction held 3 bases outside the gene matches.

The V call is TRBV12-5, the J call TRBJ2-5; D call uncertain. CDR1 LGHNT and CDR2 FRNRAP come from the germline V gene. V was cut by 6 bases and J by 2 bases, with 13 bases left in between. The CDR3 sequence is 14 residues long. The CDR3 DNA reads TGTGCTAGTGGCCAGGACGGGCCTCAAGAGACCCAGTACTTC. Its translation: CASGQDGPQETQYF.

The J gene is TRBJ2-2, the V gene TRBV3-1 (or the pseudogene TRBV3-2); D not certain. The CDR3 is 12 amino acids. The germline CDR1 and CDR2 sequences are LGHDT and YNNKEL (reference sequence). V lost 4 bases and J 6 bases, leaving 6 bases between the germline ends. In DNA form, the CDR3 reads TGTGCCAGCAGCCCTTGGGCCGGGGAGCTGTTTTTT. Translation gives CASSPWAGELFF.

The CDR3, as DNA: TGTGCCAGCAGTTTATTACAGGGCCTTAATGAAAAACTGTTTTTT. Its translation is CASSLLQGLNEKLFF. The chain recombines TRBV28 with TRBJ1-4, with a tentative D call TRBD1 (6 bases). V dropped 1 base and J dropped 4 bases, with 10 bases sitting between them. The germline gives CDR1 MDHEN, CDR2 SYDVKM. The CDR3 contains 15 residues.

This clone was found once. The chain combines TRBV13 with TRBJ2-7, with 10 nucleotides matching TRBD2. Germline V CDR1 and CDR2: PRHDT, FYEKMQ (reference sequence). CDR3 size: 14 residues. V lost 3 bases to trimming and J lost 3 bases; unmatched junction nucleotides: 2. CDR3 DNA: TGTGCCAGCAGCTTCTCTAGCGGGAGCTACGAGCAGTACTTC. It codes for CASSFSSGSYEQYF. Drawing the rest from reference TRBV13 and TRBJ2-7, the complete variable domain is AAGVIQSPRHLIKEKRETATLKCYPIPRHDTVYWYQQGPGQDPQFLISFYEKMQSDKGSIPDRFSAQQFSDYHSELNMSSLELGDSALYFCASSFSSGSYEQYFGPGTRLTVT.

This clone was counted once. The rearrangement links TRBV6-5 to TRBJ2-7, with D tentatively TRBD1 (5 bases). Germline V gene sequence: CDR1 MNHEY, CDR2 SVGAGI. With 5 bases removed from V and 1 base from J, the gap between germline ends came to 6 bases. The CDR3 totals 12 residues. The CDR3 is CASSRQSYEQYF. CDR3 nucleotides: TGTGCCAGCAGTCGACAGTCCTACGAGCAGTACTTC.

The rearrangement links TRBV7-9 to TRBJ2-3; D tentatively fits TRBD1 or TRBD2 (5 bases each). CDR1 is SEHNR and CDR2 is FQNEAQ in the germline V gene (reference sequence). The length of the CDR3 is 15 residues. V was pared by 7 bases and J by 2 bases, with 16 bases between. The CDR3 nucleotides are TGTGCCAGCATCTCGGGGCGGTTTAACACAGATACGCAGTATTTT. Translated, it gives CASISGRFNTDTQYF.

The chain carries TRBV7-2 and TRBJ2-7; TRBD2 matches 8 bases. Trimming cost V 3 bases and J 0 bases; bases outside gene matches: 4. Germline V lookup: CDR1 SGHTA, CDR2 FQGNSA. The CDR3 spans 15 residues. CDR3 nucleotide sequence: TGTGCCAGCAGCTTGCGGGGGGCTGTCTCCTACGAGCAGTACTTC. It is translated as CASSLRGAVSYEQYF.

This chain uses TRBV30 with TRBJ2-5, with TRBD2 matching over 7 bases. Trimming removed 0 bases from V and 7 bases from J; junction bases left unmatched: 2. This CDR3 spans 12 amino acids. CDR1 and CDR2 from the germline V gene are GTSNPN and SVGIG (reference sequence). CDR3 in amino acids: CAWSVWGGTQYF. The CDR3 DNA reads as TGTGCCTGGAGTGTATGGGGGGGGACCCAGTACTTC.

The V gene is TRBV9, the J gene TRBJ2-1, with D possibly matching TRBD2 (6 bases). Germline V lookup: CDR1 SGDLS, CDR2 YYNGEE. Trimming removed 3 bases from V and 7 bases from J, with 23 bases in between. The CDR3 loop spans 17 amino acids. CDR3 DNA: TGTGCCAGCAGCGCGGCGACGACCGGGACTCCGGGGAATGAGCAGTTCTTC. Translation gives CASSAATTGTPGNEQFF.

The J gene is TRBJ2-3, the V gene TRBV29-1, with 10 positions matching TRBD2. CDR1 and CDR2 (germline): SQVTM, ANQGSEA. The CDR3 sequence is 14 residues long. V lost 8 bases and J lost 3; bases outside the gene matches: 8. The CDR3 protein is CSFSSGSVTDTQYF. CDR3 nucleotide sequence: TGCAGCTTTTCTAGCGGGAGCGTGACAGATACGCAGTATTTT.

This CDR3 reads CASSPAGGGDEQFF. The CDR3 DNA follows: TGTGCCAGCAGTCCCGCGGGAGGGGGCGATGAGCAGTTCTTC. V usage is TRBV28 and J usage is TRBJ2-1; 9 nucleotides align to TRBD2. V gave up 5 bases and J gave up 8 bases; unmatched junction bases: 7. Germline CDR1 reads MDHEN; CDR2 reads SYDVKM. This CDR3 contains 14 residues.

The chain has TRBV12-5 and TRBJ2-2; TRBD2 matches at 9 bases. In germline, CDR1 is LGHNT, CDR2 FRNRAP. After removal of 0 bases from V and 5 bases from J, the junction contained 7 bases not matched to a gene. CDR3 length equals 17 residues. Written as DNA, the CDR3 is TGTGCTAGTGGTTTGGTATTGACTAGCGGAAGGACCGGGGAGCTGTTTTTT. Translation: CASGLVLTSGRTGELFF.

The V gene is TRBV6-5, the J gene TRBJ1-2; D gene unclear. Per germline, CDR1 MNHEY and CDR2 SVGAGI. Between the trimmed V and J ends, which lost 0 bases and 2 bases, there was a span of 7 bases. The CDR3 runs 14 residues. Here the CDR3 reads CASSYSVQNYGYTF. The CDR3 DNA sequence: TGTGCCAGCAGTTACTCTGTGCAGAACTATGGCTACACCTTC.

The chain has TRBV3-1 (or the pseudogene TRBV3-2) and TRBJ1-4, with D possibly TRBD1 on 5 matching bases. Trimming removed 3 bases at V and 8 bases at J, with 13 bases between. Germline CDR1 is LGHDT and CDR2 is YNNKEL (reference sequence). The CDR3 extends over 14 amino acids. The CDR3 here is CASSHRVGEEKLFF. CDR3 coding DNA: TGTGCCAGCAGCCACAGGGTCGGGGAAGAAAAACTGTTTTTT.

This clone was detected only once. This sequence joins TRBV29-1 and TRBJ1-2, with D maybe TRBD1 (6 bases). The germline V gene has CDR1 SQVTM and CDR2 ANQGSEA. The CDR3 length is 14 residues. The CDR3 reads CTTRGLEGSYGYTF. Here the CDR3 DNA reads TGCACCACCAGGGGACTTGAGGGGTCCTATGGCTACACCTTC. The full variable domain, with the rest looked up from reference TRBV29-1 and TRBJ1-2, is SAVISQKPSRDICQRGTSLTIQCQVDSQVTMMFWYRQQPGQSLTLIATANQGSEATYESGFVIDKFPISRPNLTFSTLTVSNMSPEDSSIYLCTTRGLEGSYGYTFGSGTRLTVV.

V and J are TRBV11-2 and TRBJ2-7, with TRBD2 identical over 8 bases. V lost 9 bases and J lost 7; bases outside the gene matches: 14. CDR1 and CDR2 from the germline V gene are SGHAT and FQNNGV. The CDR3 contains 14 residues. As DNA, the CDR3 is TGTGCCAGTTCAACGGGAGGGCCTCGGAAGGAGCAGTACTTC. Translated: CASSTGGPRKEQYF.

The chain joins TRBV5-1 to TRBJ1-1, with TRBD1 as a possible D gene (6 bases). V lost 0 bases, J lost 3 bases, and 9 bases lay in between. Germline V gene sequence: CDR1 SGHRS, CDR2 YFSETQ. The CDR3 spans 14 residues. CDR3 sequence (DNA): TGCGCCAGCAGCTTGGGACAGGAGCACACTGAAGCTTTCTTT. It yields the protein CASSLGQEHTEAFF.

Here the CDR3 DNA reads TGTGCCAGCAGCCCGGGGACTAGCTCCTACGAGCAGTACTTC. Protein sequence: CASSPGTSSYEQYF. The rearrangement links TRBV7-9 to TRBJ2-7; 8 positions agree with TRBD2. Germline lookup yields CDR1 SEHNR and CDR2 FQNEAQ (reference sequence). The CDR3 loop spans 14 amino acids. V shed 5 bases, J shed 0 bases, and the junction held 3 bases outside the gene matches.

The V and J genes are TRBV6-5 and TRBJ1-6, with a possible D match to TRBD1 (6 bases). The CDR3 is made up of 15 amino acids. Between the trimmed V and J ends, which lost 2 bases and 9 bases, there was a span of 14 bases. Germline V CDR1 and CDR2: MNHEY, SVGAGI. The CDR3 DNA sequence: TGTGCCAGCAGTTACAGGGGGACGGCAATTTCACCCCTCCACTTT. Protein sequence: CASSYRGTAISPLHF.